Listed below are T cell receptor beta chains from one sample, sequenced in a study of blood T cell repertoires in COVID-19. Some clones are missing from TCRdb's copy, which holds only in-frame ones; the method was immunoSEQ multiplex PCR. The table lists about 280,000 clones, about 85% of them singletons. Material: peripheral blood. These receptors were obtained from a human donor in a cohort sampled during active COVID-19. Each CDR3 is given with its conserved first and last residue. Fields, in order: J gene, D gene, CDR3 length, V gene, clone size, CDR3 DNA, CDR3 protein. A D gene is named only where the DNA matches it firmly. Clone size, where shown, is once, few, many, or a class for clones that have expanded.

J: TRBJ2-3; D: .; length: 14; V: TRBV24-1; size: .; DNA: TGTGCCACCAGTGATCCCCCCCCGGTGTCCACGCAGTATTTT; CDR3: CATSDPPPVSTQYF
J: TRBJ1-6; D: TRBD1; length: 15; V: TRBV3-1/TRBV3-2; size: .; DNA: TGTGCCAGCAGCCAAGTTTCCGCAGGGGGTTCACCCCTCCACTTT; CDR3: CASSQVSAGGSPLHF
J: TRBJ2-5; D: TRBD2; length: 18; V: TRBV18; size: .; DNA: TGTGCCAGCTCACCGCTGGGGACTAGCGGGAGGGCCAAAGAGACCCAGTACTTC; CDR3: CASSPLGTSGRAKETQYF
J: TRBJ2-1; D: TRBD2; length: 15; V: TRBV6-5; size: .; DNA: TGTGCCAGCAGCCGACTAGCGTTTTCAAACAATGAGCAGTTCTTC; CDR3: CASSRLAFSNNEQFF
J: TRBJ1-1; D: .; length: 15; V: TRBV19; size: few; DNA: TGTGCCAGTAGGGGCACAGGGAGGGGTTACACTGAAGCTTTCTTT; CDR3: CASRGTGRGYTEAFF
J: TRBJ1-1; D: .; length: 13; V: TRBV2; size: .; DNA: TGTGCCAGCAGGCGACAGATGAACACTGAAGCTTTCTTT; CDR3: CASRRQMNTEAFF
J: TRBJ2-2; D: TRBD1; length: 14; V: TRBV5-6; size: .; DNA: TGTGCCAGCAGCCTACTTACAGGGGCCGGGGAGCTGTTTTTT; CDR3: CASSLLTGAGELFF
J: TRBJ2-7; D: .; length: 15; V: TRBV27; size: .; DNA: TGTGCCAGCAGTCCCAACGATTTTTCTAGCTACGAGCAGTACTTC; CDR3: CASSPNDFSSYEQYF
J: TRBJ1-5; D: .; length: 15; V: TRBV2; size: .; DNA: TGTGCCAGCAGTCCGGGACTTTCTAGCAATCAGCCCCAGCATTTT; CDR3: CASSPGLSSNQPQHF
J: TRBJ1-3; D: TRBD1; length: 15; V: TRBV5-1; size: .; DNA: TGCGCCAGCAGCTCTGACGGGACAGTTGGAAACACCATATATTTT; CDR3: CASSSDGTVGNTIYF
J: TRBJ2-3; D: TRBD1; length: 17; V: TRBV28; size: .; DNA: TGTGCCAGCAGTTTGGGGTGGGCAGGGGGTCACACAGATACGCAGTATTTT; CDR3: CASSLGWAGGHTDTQYF
J: TRBJ1-5; D: TRBD1; length: 15; V: TRBV7-6; size: .; DNA: TGTGCCAGCAGCCCTGGGACAGGGAAAAATCAGCCCCAGCATTTT; CDR3: CASSPGTGKNQPQHF
J: TRBJ2-6; D: TRBD1; length: 18; V: TRBV19; size: .; DNA: TGTGCCAGTAGTGTCCGGGACAGGGTAGCTTCTGGGGCCAACGTCCTGACTTTC; CDR3: CASSVRDRVASGANVLTF
J: TRBJ1-1; D: .; length: 15; V: TRBV7-9; size: .; DNA: TGTGCCAGCAGCTTAGAGGCTTTGTGGGCCACTGAAGCTTTCTTT; CDR3: CASSLEALWATEAFF
J: TRBJ2-7; D: .; length: 14; V: TRBV19; size: .; DNA: TGTGCCAGTAAAGAGCGGGCGACCTCCTACGAGCAGTACTTC; CDR3: CASKERATSYEQYF
J: TRBJ2-5; D: .; length: 14; V: TRBV6-6; size: .; DNA: TGTGCCAGCAGCGGACTTTTCGCGTGGGAGACCCAGTACTTC; CDR3: CASSGLFAWETQYF
J: TRBJ2-7; D: .; length: 12; V: TRBV2; size: .; DNA: TGTGCCAGCAATCAGGGTATAAGCGAGCAGTACTTC; CDR3: CASNQGISEQYF
J: TRBJ1-4; D: TRBD1; length: 15; V: TRBV4-1; size: .; DNA: TGCGCCAGCAGCCAAGTCCCGGGACAGGGTTTAGTTCTGTTTTTT; CDR3: CASSQVPGQGLVLFF
J: TRBJ1-2; D: .; length: 18; V: TRBV4-1; size: .; DNA: TGCGCCAGCAGCCCCCAGACGAGGAGGGGTGCCGCTAACTATGGCTACACCTTC; CDR3: CASSPQTRRGAANYGYTF
J: TRBJ1-2; D: .; length: 14; V: TRBV18; size: once; DNA: TGTGCCAGCTCCTCAGATAGGAGTGGCTATGGCTACACCTTC; CDR3: CASSSDRSGYGYTF
J: TRBJ2-1; D: TRBD1; length: 13; V: TRBV30; size: .; DNA: TGTGCCTGGAGTACAGGGGCCGACAATGAGCAGTTCTTC; CDR3: CAWSTGADNEQFF
J: TRBJ1-1; D: TRBD1; length: 12; V: TRBV30; size: .; DNA: TGTGCCTGGAGTGAGGGGGCCACTGAAGCTTTCTTT; CDR3: CAWSEGATEAFF
J: TRBJ2-7; D: TRBD2; length: 15; V: TRBV5-1; size: .; DNA: TGCGCCAGCAGCTTGAGCGGGACTAGCGCCTTCGAGCAGTACTTC; CDR3: CASSLSGTSAFEQYF
J: TRBJ1-4; D: .; length: 15; V: TRBV28; size: .; DNA: TGTGCCAGCAGGAACGACGCGTGGCGGAATGAAAAACTGTTTTTT; CDR3: CASRNDAWRNEKLFF
J: TRBJ1-1; D: .; length: 15; V: TRBV27; size: .; DNA: TGTGCCAGCAGTTCGCTGTGGGCCTCGAACACTGAAGCTTTCTTT; CDR3: CASSSLWASNTEAFF
J: TRBJ1-1; D: .; length: 13; V: TRBV18; size: .; DNA: TGTGCCAGCTCAGCAACAGAGAACACTGAAGCTTTCTTT; CDR3: CASSATENTEAFF
J: TRBJ2-7; D: .; length: 15; V: TRBV3-1/TRBV3-2; size: few; DNA: TGTGCCAGCAGCCAAGGGCGGCTAGCCCGTGACGAGCAGTACTTC; CDR3: CASSQGRLARDEQYF
J: TRBJ2-1; D: TRBD2; length: 16; V: TRBV9; size: .; DNA: TGTGCCAGCAGCCTTGGTGGGCTAGCGGGAGTAAATGAGCAGTTCTTC; CDR3: CASSLGGLAGVNEQFF
J: TRBJ2-1; D: TRBD2; length: 15; V: TRBV19; size: .; DNA: TGTGCCAGTAGACTAGCGGGAGACTCTGGGAATGAGCAGTTCTTC; CDR3: CASRLAGDSGNEQFF
J: TRBJ1-2; D: TRBD1; length: 15; V: TRBV11-2; size: few; DNA: TGTGCCAGCACCCAATACAGGGGGCGCGGCTATGGCTACACCTTC; CDR3: CASTQYRGRGYGYTF
J: TRBJ2-1; D: TRBD1; length: 19; V: TRBV7-6; size: .; DNA: TGTGCCAGCAGCTTATGGACAGGGGGGCGAATAGGGTCCTACAATGAGCAGTTCTTC; CDR3: CASSLWTGGRIGSYNEQFF
J: TRBJ1-1; D: .; length: 13; V: TRBV27; size: .; DNA: TGTGCCAGCAGTTTATCCTCCCTCACTGAAGCTTTCTTT; CDR3: CASSLSSLTEAFF
J: TRBJ2-1; D: TRBD2; length: 16; V: TRBV4-1; size: .; DNA: TGCGCCAGCAGCCAGGGACTAGCGGCTCTATACAATGAGCAGTTCTTC; CDR3: CASSQGLAALYNEQFF